These 21 T cell receptor beta chains were all obtained from the same sample, sequenced in a study of blood T cells in healthy people across ages. Primed by a sample-barcoded 5' primer and a J-beta primer mix, a second PCR proceeded for about 7 to 11 cycles. TCRdb reprocessed the 5' RACE reads via MiXCR and lists one record per CDR3 protein. The sample contains approximately 800,000 distinct CDR3 sequences, roughly 25% of which appear only once. This same sample was also taken into another study, of T cells of mothers and their children.

What was sequenced was blood. These receptors were obtained from a boy between 10 and 17 years old in good health.

The chain recombines TRBV11-2 with TRBJ1-1; D is ambiguous. Trimming took 5 bases from V and 3 from J, leaving 19 bases between them. Per the germline V gene, CDR1 is SGHAT and CDR2 is FQNNGV. The CDR3 consists of 16 residues. CDR3 bases: TGTGCCAGCAGCCCCCTGGACCGGGGTTGGGACACTGAAGCTTTCTTT. It is translated as CASSPLDRGWDTEAFF. The variable domain in full, completed from reference TRBV11-2 and TRBJ1-1, reads EAGVAQSPRYKIIEKRQSVAFWCNPISGHATLYWYQQILGQGPKLLIQFQNNGVVDDSQLPKDRFSAERLKGVDSTLKIQPAKLEDSAVYLCASSPLDRGWDTEAFFGQGTRLTVV.

This chain connects TRBV15 to TRBJ2-7, with D tentatively TRBD1 (5 bases). Looked up from germline, CDR1 is LNHNV and CDR2 is YYDKDF (reference sequence). The V and J ends lost 1 base and 1 base respectively, with 8 bases between them. The CDR3 extends over 14 amino acids. In DNA, the CDR3 is TGTGCCACCAGCAGAGGGGCAGGGTCCTACGAGCAGTACTTC. Translation: CATSRGAGSYEQYF.

The rearrangement links TRBV27 to TRBJ1-5, with D possibly being TRBD1 (6 bases). Trimming cost V 3 bases and J 3 bases, with 9 bases left between them. This CDR3 spans 14 amino acids. The germline CDR1 and CDR2 sequences are MNHEY and SMNVEV (reference sequence). For the CDR3, the DNA is TGTGCCAGCAGTTTGAGGGGGGCCAATCAGCCCCAGCATTTT. Translated, it gives CASSLRGANQPQHF.

V is TRBV4-3 and J is TRBJ2-1, with D maybe TRBD1 (7 bases). The end of the DNA aligns better with TRBJ2-7, so the J call may be wrong. This CDR3 has 16 residues. Germline V gene data show CDR1 as LGHNA and CDR2 as YSLEER. As DNA, the CDR3 is TGCGCCAGCAGCCAAGATCGGCAGGGGGGTATGTACGAGCAGTACTTC. This codes for CASSQDRQGGMYEQYF.

The chain recombines TRBV7-2 with TRBJ2-3; possibly TRBD1 or TRBD2 for D (5 bases each). Trimming removed 5 bases from V and 3 bases from J, with 15 bases in between. Germline lookup yields CDR1 SGHTA and CDR2 FQGNSA. The CDR3 length is 15 residues. CDR3 in amino acids: CASSTSGTFTDTQYF. CDR3 sequence (DNA): TGTGCCAGCAGCACTAGTGGGACGTTTACAGATACGCAGTATTTT.

The chain recombines TRBV6-5 with TRBJ2-5; 11 bases match TRBD1. In germline, CDR1 is MNHEY, CDR2 SVGAGI. V lost 6 bases to trimming and J lost 4 bases; unmatched junction nucleotides: 4. There are 14 residues in the CDR3. The CDR3, as DNA: TGTGCCAGCAGCCAAGGGACAGGGGGAGAGACCCAGTACTTC. It codes for CASSQGTGGETQYF.

This clonotype was seen a handful of times. This chain joins TRBV4-1 and TRBJ2-1; 8 positions agree with TRBD2. Losses at the gene ends were 5 bases for V and 0 bases for J; bases not matched to a gene: 18. The CDR3 is 20 residues long. CDR1 and CDR2 (germline): MGHRA, YSYEKL. CDR3 coding DNA: TGCGCCAGCAGCACTTCCCCTACTAGCGGATCAAGAAGCTCCTACAATGAGCAGTTCTTC. It codes for CASSTSPTSGSRSSYNEQFF.

This clonotype was seen only a few times. The rearrangement links TRBV28 to TRBJ1-5; D is unresolved. V gave up 6 bases and J gave up 3 bases, with 3 bases separating them. CDR1 and CDR2 (germline): MDHEN, SYDVKM. The CDR3 has 11 amino acids. CDR3 region: CASRDNQPQHF. The CDR3 nucleotides read TGTGCCAGCAGGGACAATCAGCCCCAGCATTTT.

This clonotype came up many times. V is TRBV7-2 and J is TRBJ2-5; 10 nucleotides align to TRBD1. V dropped 4 bases and J dropped 5; count of bases not matched to a gene: 7. The CDR3 extends over 15 amino acids. Germline CDR1 SGHTA, CDR2 FQGNSA. The CDR3, as DNA: TGTGCCAGCAGCTCACGACAGGGGGCGAGGGAGACCCAGTACTTC. This sequence encodes CASSSRQGARETQYF.

This rearrangement joins TRBV3-1 to TRBJ1-6; 8 nucleotides match TRBD1. Germline lookup yields CDR1 LGHDT and CDR2 YNNKEL (reference sequence). V lost 3 bases, J lost 14 bases, and 6 bases stayed unmatched. This CDR3 has 13 amino acids. CDR3 in DNA: TGTGCCAGCAGCCAGGGACAGGAGCTCTCCCTCCACTTT. Translating it yields CASSQGQELSLHF.

This clonotype was recorded a few times. V usage is TRBV18 and J usage is TRBJ2-3; D might be TRBD2 (6 bases). The CDR3 has 13 residues. In germline, CDR1 is KGHSH, CDR2 LQKENI. V gave up 3 bases and J gave up 14 bases, with 18 bases separating them. The CDR3 bases are TGTGCCAGCTCACCGATGGGACTGGCTTCTCTGTATTTT. Protein sequence: CASSPMGLASLYF.

The CDR3: CASSLVTGGSYEQYF. CDR3 coding DNA: TGTGCCAGCAGTTTAGTAACAGGGGGATCCTACGAGCAGTACTTC. The chain recombines TRBV12-3 or TRBV12-4 with TRBJ2-7, with 8 bases fitting TRBD1. There are 15 residues in the CDR3. V trimming: 1 base; J trimming: 1 base; junction bases outside the gene matches: 3.

The CDR3 loop reads CASSQDLLVGIYGETQYF. The DNA for the CDR3 is TGCGCCAGCAGCCAAGATTTGTTGGTAGGGATTTATGGAGAGACCCAGTACTTC. The V call is TRBV4-3, the J call TRBJ2-5; D unclear. Germline assignment: CDR1 LGHNA and CDR2 YSLEER. This CDR3 contains 18 residues. V was cut by 0 bases and J by 4 bases, with 21 bases left in between.

The CDR3 loop is CASSITSTGSAYEQYF. DNA for the CDR3: TGTGCCAGTAGCATAACCTCGACAGGGTCTGCCTACGAGCAGTACTTC. This rearrangement joins TRBV19 to TRBJ2-7; 7 nucleotides match TRBD1. The V and J ends lost 6 bases and 2 bases, in that order; junction bases with no gene match: 13. The CDR3 totals 16 residues. Germline CDR1 and CDR2: LNHDA and SQIVND (reference sequence).

This clonotype was recorded a few times. The V and J genes are TRBV7-8 and TRBJ2-3, with D perhaps given as TRBD1 or TRBD2 (5 bases each). The CDR3 is 16 residues long. Germline V gene data show CDR1 as SGHVS and CDR2 as FQNEAQ. Between the trimmed V and J ends, which lost 5 bases and 0 bases, there was a span of 15 bases. The chain's CDR3 is CASSHSGTQSTDTQYF. CDR3 coding DNA: TGTGCCAGCAGCCACTCCGGGACCCAGAGCACAGATACGCAGTATTTT. The variable domain in full, with the rest retrieved from reference TRBV7-8 and TRBJ2-3, is GAGVSQSPRYKVAKRGQDVALRCDPISGHVSLFWYQQALGQGPEFLTYFQNEAQLDKSGLPSDRFFAERPEGSVSTLKIQRTQQEDSAVYLCASSHSGTQSTDTQYFGPGTRLTVL.

The V and J genes are TRBV10-3 and TRBJ2-5; D gene unclear. Between the trimmed V and J ends, which lost 8 bases and 0 bases, there was a span of 13 bases. From germline, CDR1 is ENHRY and CDR2 SYGVKD. The CDR3 loop spans 14 amino acids. This CDR3 reads CAIGPRRYQETQYF. In DNA form, the CDR3 reads TGTGCCATCGGTCCCAGGCGGTACCAAGAGACCCAGTACTTC.

This clonotype was seen only a few times. The chain carries TRBV20-1 and TRBJ1-4, with 9 nucleotides matching TRBD1. With 2 bases clipped from V and 7 bases from J, the junction kept 8 bases outside the gene matches. Per the germline V gene, CDR1 is DFQATT and CDR2 is SNEGSKA (reference sequence). The CDR3 is 15 amino acids. This CDR3 is CSARPGTGRGEKLFF. DNA for the CDR3: TGCAGTGCTAGACCCGGGACAGGGCGGGGTGAAAAACTGTTTTTT.

This chain uses TRBV6-5 with TRBJ2-7; D perhaps matches TRBD2 (6 bases). Trimming took 7 bases from V and 7 from J, leaving 17 bases between them. The CDR3 totals 13 residues. From germline, CDR1 is MNHEY and CDR2 SVGAGI. CDR3 coding DNA: TGTGCCAGCACGGCTGGAGGGGCTAGTGAGCAGTACTTC. Translating gives CASTAGGASEQYF.

This clonotype was counted a few times. The V gene is TRBV14, the J gene TRBJ1-1, with TRBD1 identical over 8 bases. CDR3 size: 13 residues. V lost 3 bases and J lost 3; bases outside the gene matches: 0. The germline V gene has CDR1 SGHDN and CDR2 FVKESK. This CDR3 is CASSQTGDTEAFF. The CDR3 nucleotides are TGTGCCAGCAGCCAGACAGGGGACACTGAAGCTTTCTTT.

V is TRBV5-5 and J is TRBJ2-1, with D uncertain. Germline V gene data show CDR1 as SGHKS and CDR2 as YYEKEE (reference sequence). The CDR3 contains 14 residues. The ends were cut back, 4 bases at V and 5 bases at J, with 13 bases in the middle. This CDR3 is CASSPSRIHNEQFF. The DNA of the CDR3 is TGTGCCAGCAGCCCCTCAAGGATTCACAATGAGCAGTTCTTC.

V and J are TRBV20-1 and TRBJ2-7; 13 nucleotides agree with TRBD2. The germline gives CDR1 DFQATT, CDR2 SNEGSKA (reference sequence). V trimming: 3 bases; J trimming: 2 bases; junction bases outside the gene matches: 10. The CDR3 is made up of 17 amino acids. The CDR3 sequence is CSASLPITSGRAYEQYF. CDR3 DNA: TGCAGTGCTAGCCTACCAATTACTAGCGGGAGGGCCTACGAGCAGTACTTC.